The clone carrying this T cell receptor beta chain has only a few counts. What it binds is unknown. Primers included in the PCR were 60 Vbeta and 13 Jbeta primers. TCRdb keeps only in-frame clones here, not all; method: immunoSEQ multiplex PCR. Seen here are 85,000 to 110,000 clones, around 65% observed once, and the top ten hold around 3.3%. The sample belongs to a study of cytomegalovirus exposure and HLA in healthy donors. General observations from the study: Highly shared variants forming one cluster were likely a sequencing artifact.

CDR3 length: 15 residues. CDR1 and CDR2 from the germline V gene are KGHSH and LQKENI. Trimming shortened V by 4 bases and J by 3 bases, and 12 bases separated the two germline ends. The sample was PBMCs. The TCR was taken from a woman aged 45-60 years in good health and CMV-seronegative. This chain connects TRBV18 to TRBJ2-2; D might be TRBD1 (6 bases). The DNA for the CDR3 is TGTGCCAGCTCACTACGACAGGCGGACACCGGGGAGCTGTTTTTT. As protein: CASSLRQADTGELFF.